A single sample gave rise to the 2 T cell receptor beta chains below, sequenced in a study of regulatory T cells in long-lasting Graves disease (dated by TCRdb to the early 2020s). Per the publication, the time point label means: newly diagnosed GD, antithyroid drugs for less than 3 months. For both TCR sequencing and RNA sequencing, RNA was extracted from PBMCs in TRIzol. The library was generated by multiplex PCR. Sequencing relied on an Illumina HiSeq 4000. iRepertoire HTBI primers and Arm-PCR amplification of CDR3 regions were used to construct TCR beta libraries. TCRdb reanalyzed the raw reads on its own, using fastp at Q25 for trimming and MiXCR for clone calling, and kept in-frame beta chains. Identical CDR3 protein sequences are pooled into one entry, listed with their most common genes and DNA. Within this sample are 450,000 to 600,000 distinct CDR3 sequences, with around 16% of them counted one time only. The ten largest clones take up 9% to 15% of the sample.

These sequences were also reported in another study, on T cells in Graves' hyperthyroidism and ophthalmopathy.

Here the sequenced sample was peripheral blood mononuclear cells (PBMCs), taken at new diagnosis, from a patient treated with antithyroid drugs. The receptor source for this set is a man in his forties or fifties with Graves disease. Donor details come from another sample of the same person, matched by shared clones.

This clonotype was counted a few times. The chain employs TRBV25-1 and TRBJ1-1; TRBD1 matches 7 bases. The CDR3 has 14 amino acids. Germline V gene data show CDR1 as MGHDK and CDR2 as SYGVNS. V was pared by 2 bases and J by 1 base, with 1 base of the junction left unmatched. CDR3 sequence: CASSEPGGNTEAFF. For the CDR3, the DNA is TGTGCCAGCAGTGAACCAGGGGGGAACACTGAAGCTTTCTTT.

A word on this clonotype: Given a much more abundant clone one base away, this may be a read error. V and J are TRBV6-9 and TRBJ2-7; 10 bases are shared with TRBD2. This CDR3 is 15 amino acids long. CDR1 and CDR2 (germline): MNHGY, SVAAGI. CDR3 loop: CASSSELAGVGEQHF. The DNA of the CDR3 is TGTGCCAGCAGTTCGGAGCTAGCGGGAGTGGGGGAGCAGCACTTC.